This TCR beta chain was captured in a study of regulatory T cells in long-lasting Graves disease. General observations from the study: Under persistent disease, TRBV28, TRBJ1-2 and TRBJ2-5 were used preferentially. Accuracy may have been reduced by the small sample size.

Only a few counts were recorded for this clonotype. No antigen is known for it. The time point: persistent/refractory GD, antithyroid drugs over 5 years with positive TRAb. RNA isolated from PBMCs was used to make the TCR library. Roughly 8.3 milliliters of peripheral blood were taken and placed in EDTA tubes. According to the study, TCR beta libraries were built with iRepertoire HTBI primers and CDR3-region Arm-PCR. One entry per CDR3 protein, called by TCRdb with MiXCR from the multiplex PCR reads. The table records about 470,000 distinct CDR3 sequences, 20% to 25% of them present only once. V was cut by 0 bases and J by 4 bases, with 13 bases left in between. The CDR3 loop spans 15 amino acids. The germline gives CDR1 SGHNT, CDR2 YYREEE (reference sequence).

The sequence derives from a female donor with Graves disease. This chain connects TRBV5-4 to TRBJ1-2; no definite D call. Sequences were derived from peripheral blood mononuclear cells (PBMCs), sampled when the disease was refractory, from a patient treated with antithyroid drugs. For the CDR3, the DNA is TGTGCCAGCAGCTTGGCGGCTGGGGATGCCTATGGCTACACCTTC. This sequence encodes CASSLAAGDAYGYTF.